This T cell receptor beta chain emerged from a study of beta chain features in type 1 diabetes. Overall study: Age, gender and cell yields were alike across patients and healthy donors. The study, taken as a whole, reports: When VDJ junctions were examined, type 1 diabetes patients showed fewer insertions and more deletions. Type 1 diabetes patients showed a moderate but significant shortening of TCRB CDR3s in all four CD4+ subsets. It was among patients, rather than healthy donors, that naive, central memory and Treg TCRB repertoires appeared more similar.

The whole isolated RNA underwent reverse transcription, so sequencing captured expressed TCRB transcripts. Sequencing used immunoSEQ multiplex PCR; TCRdb keeps in-frame clones, though not all of them. The sample shows a few hundred thousand clones, over 8.5% of them seen only once. The sample holds a few counts of this clone. Its matching antigen is unknown. One end of the junction fails to match germline, which may point to a read error. Per germline, CDR1 SGHRS and CDR2 YFSETQ. The CDR3 has 13 residues. Purities in excess of 98% were seen in all sorted populations. The clonotype comes from a man between 25 and 39 years old with type 1 diabetes. The sample taken for sequencing was central memory CD4+ T cells from blood. The chain couples TRBV5-1 to TRBJ1-2; the D gene is possibly TRBD1 (5 bases). Written as DNA, the CDR3 is TGTGCCAGCAGCTTGAGACAGACTTATGGCTACACCTTC. Translation: CASSLRQTYGYTF.